This T cell receptor beta chain was captured in a study of regulatory T cells in long-lasting Graves disease. Findings of the study overall: The study examined only peripheral blood, not thyroid tissue.

The authors built TCR beta libraries using iRepertoire HTBI primers and Arm-PCR of CDR3 regions. TCRdb reanalysed the multiplex PCR reads using MiXCR and keeps one entry per CDR3 protein. Of over 350,000 distinct CDR3 sequences in the sample, about 14% were seen once. This CDR3 is 17 amino acids long. J lost 4 bases, V lost 0 bases, and 9 bases had no gene match. Germline V gives CDR1 SGDLS, CDR2 YYNGEE. As concerns this clonotype: What it binds is not known.

The time point denotes: newly diagnosed GD, antithyroid drugs for less than 3 months. Extracted PBMC RNA gave rise to the TCR library. This sample was also put to use in a study of T cells in Graves' hyperthyroidism and ophthalmopathy.

The sequenced sample was peripheral blood mononuclear cells (PBMCs), obtained at new diagnosis, from a patient treated with antithyroid drugs. The sequence derives from a woman in her fifties or sixties with Graves disease. V gene TRBV9 combines with J gene TRBJ2-5; TRBD1 agrees at 10 bases. CDR3 region: CASSVGQGALGGETQYF. The CDR3 bases are TGTGCCAGCAGCGTAGGACAGGGGGCTTTAGGGGGAGAGACCCAGTACTTC. The full variable domain, rest sourced from reference TRBV9 and TRBJ2-5, is DSGVTQTPKHLITATGQRVTLRCSPRSGDLSVYWYQQSLDQGLQFLIQYYNGEERAKGNILERFSAQQFPDLHSELNLSSLELGDSALYFCASSVGQGALGGETQYFGPGTRLLVL.